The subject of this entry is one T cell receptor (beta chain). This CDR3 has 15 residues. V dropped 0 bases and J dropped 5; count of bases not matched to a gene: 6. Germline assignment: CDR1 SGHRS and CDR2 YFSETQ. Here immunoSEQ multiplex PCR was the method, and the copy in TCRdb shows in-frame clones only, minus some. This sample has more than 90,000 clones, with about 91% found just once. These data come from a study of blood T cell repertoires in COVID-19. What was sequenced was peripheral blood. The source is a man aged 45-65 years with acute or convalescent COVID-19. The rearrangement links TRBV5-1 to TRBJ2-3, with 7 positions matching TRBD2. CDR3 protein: CASSLGLAGQDTQYF. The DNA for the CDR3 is TGCGCCAGCAGCTTGGGGTTAGCGGGCCAAGATACGCAGTATTTT.